A selection of T cell receptor beta chains follows, all from one sample in a study of OX40 agonist ivuxolimab in advanced cancers. Libraries were prepared by immunoSEQ multiplex PCR; TCRdb keeps only in-frame clonotypes and omits some of them. The sample shows about 58,000 clones, around 90% of them seen only once. The source was CD4+ or CD8+ T cells sorted from blood, collected in a trial of the OX40 agonist ivuxolimab. Every receptor here comes from an adult with an advanced solid tumor such as melanoma, head and neck, liver or kidney cancer. Each CDR3 is given with its conserved first and last residue. Fields, in order: V gene, J gene, CDR3 protein.

v_gene: TRBV2; j_gene: TRBJ2-7; CDR3aa: CASSWQGTGYEQYF
v_gene: TRBV9; j_gene: TRBJ2-2; CDR3aa: CASSVAGQDTGELFF
v_gene: TRBV7-2; j_gene: TRBJ2-4; CDR3aa: CASSLDRDVAKNIQYF
v_gene: TRBV7-9; j_gene: TRBJ1-1; CDR3aa: CASSLSGPVTEAFF
v_gene: TRBV28; j_gene: TRBJ1-1; CDR3aa: CASSPRLNTEAFF
v_gene: TRBV6-5; j_gene: TRBJ1-2; CDR3aa: CASSSDRDYGYTF
v_gene: TRBV5-6; j_gene: TRBJ1-2; CDR3aa: CASSTPGAGVLGYTF
v_gene: TRBV28; j_gene: TRBJ2-7; CDR3aa: CASSLREGQSEQYF
v_gene: TRBV30; j_gene: TRBJ2-7; CDR3aa: CAGDRGGNEQYF
v_gene: TRBV6-9; j_gene: TRBJ1-2; CDR3aa: CASSRLNYGYTF
v_gene: TRBV18; j_gene: TRBJ1-1; CDR3aa: CASSPQPTGGDGSTEAFF
v_gene: TRBV6-5; j_gene: TRBJ2-1; CDR3aa: CASSFLAGGNEQFF
v_gene: TRBV6-1; j_gene: TRBJ1-3; CDR3aa: CASSAQGRVGNTIYF
v_gene: TRBV5-4; j_gene: TRBJ2-2; CDR3aa: CASSLGSPNTGELFF
v_gene: TRBV2; j_gene: TRBJ2-3; CDR3aa: CASSERRQDTDTQYF
v_gene: TRBV6-4; j_gene: TRBJ2-2; CDR3aa: CASKLAGNTGELFF
v_gene: TRBV21-1; j_gene: TRBJ1-5; CDR3aa: CASSYPAGAQPQHF
v_gene: TRBV30; j_gene: TRBJ1-5; CDR3aa: CAWRDGQVSNQPQHF
v_gene: TRBV15; j_gene: TRBJ2-7; CDR3aa: CATSRDGGYEQYF
v_gene: TRBV6-8; j_gene: TRBJ1-1; CDR3aa: CASSYRLSPRVGYTEAFF
v_gene: TRBV30; j_gene: TRBJ2-4; CDR3aa: CAWRGGSQATKNIQYF
v_gene: TRBV15; j_gene: TRBJ2-3; CDR3aa: CATSRDKGMGGGTDTQYF
v_gene: TRBV19; j_gene: TRBJ1-1; CDR3aa: CASSRQGFTEAFF
v_gene: TRBV9; j_gene: TRBJ2-6; CDR3aa: CASSVAPGAISGANVLTF
v_gene: TRBV21-1; j_gene: TRBJ2-1; CDR3aa: CASSNRAPIYNEQFF
v_gene: TRBV4-3; j_gene: TRBJ1-4; CDR3aa: CASSQDSGKLFF
v_gene: TRBV30; j_gene: TRBJ1-5; CDR3aa: CAWSSPRSPNQPQHF
v_gene: TRBV6-6; j_gene: TRBJ2-1; CDR3aa: CASSGTGSGWDEQFF
v_gene: TRBV6-6; j_gene: TRBJ1-5; CDR3aa: CASSYVRTGVGQPQHF
v_gene: TRBV7-9; j_gene: TRBJ1-6; CDR3aa: CASSLGTGDNSPLHF
v_gene: TRBV11-2; j_gene: TRBJ1-4; CDR3aa: CASSLDAGGLSSNEKLFF
v_gene: TRBV7-3; j_gene: TRBJ1-2; CDR3aa: CASIHQDREYNYGYTF
v_gene: TRBV7-2; j_gene: TRBJ1-4; CDR3aa: CASSFSGGPNEKLFF